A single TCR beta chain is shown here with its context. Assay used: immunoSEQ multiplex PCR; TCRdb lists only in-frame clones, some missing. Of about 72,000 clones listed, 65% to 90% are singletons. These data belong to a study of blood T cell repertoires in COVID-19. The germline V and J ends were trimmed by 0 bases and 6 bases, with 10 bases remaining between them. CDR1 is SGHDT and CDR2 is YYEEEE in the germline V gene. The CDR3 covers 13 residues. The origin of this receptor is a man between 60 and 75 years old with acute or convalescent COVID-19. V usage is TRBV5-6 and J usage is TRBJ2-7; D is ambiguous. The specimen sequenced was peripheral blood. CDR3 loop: CASSLAVPGEQYF. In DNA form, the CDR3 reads TGTGCCAGCAGCTTGGCGGTGCCGGGCGAGCAGTACTTC.